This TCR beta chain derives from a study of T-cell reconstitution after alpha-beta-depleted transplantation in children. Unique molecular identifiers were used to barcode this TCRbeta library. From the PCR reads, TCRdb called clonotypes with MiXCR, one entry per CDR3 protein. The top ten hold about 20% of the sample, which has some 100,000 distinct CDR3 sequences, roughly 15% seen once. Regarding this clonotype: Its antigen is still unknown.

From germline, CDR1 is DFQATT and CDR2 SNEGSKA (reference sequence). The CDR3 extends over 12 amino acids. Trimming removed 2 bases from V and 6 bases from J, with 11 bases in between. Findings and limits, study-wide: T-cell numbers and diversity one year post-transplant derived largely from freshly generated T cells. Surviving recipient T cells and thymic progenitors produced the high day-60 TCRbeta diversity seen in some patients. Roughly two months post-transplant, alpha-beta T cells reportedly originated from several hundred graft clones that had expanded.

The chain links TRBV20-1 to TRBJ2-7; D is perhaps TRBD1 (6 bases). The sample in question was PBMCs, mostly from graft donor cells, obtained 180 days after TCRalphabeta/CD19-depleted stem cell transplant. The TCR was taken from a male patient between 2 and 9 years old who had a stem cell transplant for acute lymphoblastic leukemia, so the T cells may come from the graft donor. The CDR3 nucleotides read TGCAGTGCTAGACAGACAGGTCTCGAGCAGTACTTC. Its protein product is CSARQTGLEQYF.